A single sample gave rise to the 8 T cell receptor beta chains below, sequenced in a study of Ad26.COV2.S vaccination and SARS-CoV-2 variants. Specified treatment: around 19 received Ad26.COV2.S at low or high dose, single or two shots; roughly five received placebo; per-sample allocation not given. The samples were gathered on day 63 after the first injection of vaccine or placebo. Sequenced by immunoSEQ multiplex PCR; TCRdb stores in-frame clones only, minus some. The repertoire includes 410,000 or so clones, 80% to 95% of them detected once, and 12% sits in the top ten. The sample was peripheral blood, taken in a trial of Ad26.COV2.S vaccine versus placebo. Receptor source: a person aged 18-65 years who received the Ad26.COV2.S COVID-19 vaccine or a placebo.

The CDR3 DNA sequence: TGTGCCAGTAGTATGATCTATAATGAAAAACTGTTTTTT. This gives the protein CASSMIYNEKLFF. The genes are TRBV19 and TRBJ1-4, with no clear D. From germline, CDR1 is LNHDA and CDR2 SQIVND (reference sequence). The CDR3 runs 13 residues. V was pared by 3 bases and J by 4 bases, with 6 bases between.

The DNA for the CDR3 is TGTGCCAGCAGCCAGGGACAGGGATTAGAGGAGCAGTACTTC. Amino acid sequence: CASSQGQGLEEQYF. The V gene is TRBV7-2, the J gene TRBJ2-7; 9 nucleotides line up with TRBD1. The CDR3 spans 14 residues. Germline V gene sequence: CDR1 SGHTA, CDR2 FQGNSA. The ends lost 5 bases at V and 7 bases at J; junction bases unmatched: 9.

V gene TRBV29-1 combines with J gene TRBJ1-5; D is unresolved. Germline CDR1 reads SQVTM; CDR2 reads ANQGSEA. The CDR3 extends over 12 amino acids. V was clipped by 5 bases and J by 1 base, with 6 bases between them. The CDR3 DNA sequence: TGCAGCGTTTGGAGGAGCAATCAGCCCCAGCATTTT. Translating gives CSVWRSNQPQHF.

The chain recombines TRBV7-9 with TRBJ1-6; TRBD1 aligns across 8 bases. CDR1 SEHNR and CDR2 FQNEAQ come from the germline V gene (reference sequence). CDR3 length: 14 residues. The trim removed 7 bases at V and 10 bases at J, leaving 9 bases unmatched. The CDR3 region is CASNLGQGASPLHF. As DNA, the CDR3 is TGTGCCAGCAATCTGGGGCAGGGGGCATCACCCCTCCACTTT.

The DNA for the CDR3 is TGCGCCAGCAGTCAATCCTGGGGGAAACCACCACCTAATGAAAAACTGTTTTTT. Encoded protein: CASSQSWGKPPPNEKLFF. The chain couples TRBV23-1 to TRBJ1-4, with D tentatively TRBD1 (5 bases). TRBV23-1 is labeled an ORF, and its function is uncertain. The CDR3 has 18 amino acids. Deletions cut 0 bases from V and 3 bases from J, with 17 bases between.

V gene TRBV7-9 combines with J gene TRBJ1-1, with TRBD1 matching over 7 bases. The CDR3 totals 15 residues. Germline V gene lookup returns CDR1 SEHNR and CDR2 FQNEAQ (reference sequence). V shed 5 bases and J 0 bases; nucleotides not matched to a gene: 6. The CDR3 here is CASSNRQGLNTEAFF. Here the CDR3 DNA reads TGTGCCAGCAGCAATCGACAGGGCCTGAACACTGAAGCTTTCTTT.

The chain has TRBV19 and TRBJ2-6; TRBD1 might be the D (7 bases). V lost 6 bases, J lost 0 bases, and 12 bases lay in between. From germline, CDR1 is LNHDA and CDR2 SQIVND (reference sequence). The CDR3 extends over 16 amino acids. The CDR3 here is CASRRDSDSGANVLTF. In nucleotides, the CDR3 is TGTGCCAGTAGGCGGGACAGCGACTCTGGGGCCAACGTCCTGACTTTC.

J is TRBJ2-7 and V is TRBV7-2; 7 bases match TRBD1. V was clipped by 4 bases and J by 6 bases; unmatched bases: 12. There are 15 residues in the CDR3. CDR1 and CDR2 from the germline V gene are SGHTA and FQGNSA. CDR3 in DNA: TGTGCCAGCAGCTCCCCGACAGGGCCCAGCGGCGAGCAGTACTTC. It is translated as CASSSPTGPSGEQYF.